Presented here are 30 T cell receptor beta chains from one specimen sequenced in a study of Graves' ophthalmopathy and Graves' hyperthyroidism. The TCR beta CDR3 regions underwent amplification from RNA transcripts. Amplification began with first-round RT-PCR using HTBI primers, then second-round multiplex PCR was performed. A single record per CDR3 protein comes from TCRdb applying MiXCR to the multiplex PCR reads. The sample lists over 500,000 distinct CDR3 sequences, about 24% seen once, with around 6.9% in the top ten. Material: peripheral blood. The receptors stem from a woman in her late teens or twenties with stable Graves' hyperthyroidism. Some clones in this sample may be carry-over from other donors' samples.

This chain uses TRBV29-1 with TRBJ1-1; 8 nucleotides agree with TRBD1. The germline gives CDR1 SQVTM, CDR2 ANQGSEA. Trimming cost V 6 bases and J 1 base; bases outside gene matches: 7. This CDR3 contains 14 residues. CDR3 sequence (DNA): TGCAGCGTCCCCAAGACAGGGGCGAACACTGAAGCTTTCTTT. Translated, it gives CSVPKTGANTEAFF. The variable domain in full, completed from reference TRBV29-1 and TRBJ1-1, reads SAVISQKPSRDICQRGTSLTIQCQVDSQVTMMFWYRQQPGQSLTLIATANQGSEATYESGFVIDKFPISRPNLTFSTLTVSNMSPEDSSIYLCSVPKTGANTEAFFGQGTRLTVV.

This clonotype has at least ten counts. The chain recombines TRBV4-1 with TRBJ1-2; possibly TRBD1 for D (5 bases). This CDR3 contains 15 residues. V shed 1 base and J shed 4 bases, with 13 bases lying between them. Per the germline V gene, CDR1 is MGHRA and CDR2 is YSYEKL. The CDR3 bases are TGCGCCAGCAGCCAAGGGGGGAGGGCCTTCTATGGCTACACCTTC. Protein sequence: CASSQGGRAFYGYTF.

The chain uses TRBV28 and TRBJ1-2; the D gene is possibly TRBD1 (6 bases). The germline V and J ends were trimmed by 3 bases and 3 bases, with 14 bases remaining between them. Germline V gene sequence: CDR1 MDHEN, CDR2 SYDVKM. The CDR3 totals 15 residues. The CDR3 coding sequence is TGTGCCAGCAGTTTCAGGGGAGAGGGAGACTATGGCTACACCTTC. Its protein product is CASSFRGEGDYGYTF.

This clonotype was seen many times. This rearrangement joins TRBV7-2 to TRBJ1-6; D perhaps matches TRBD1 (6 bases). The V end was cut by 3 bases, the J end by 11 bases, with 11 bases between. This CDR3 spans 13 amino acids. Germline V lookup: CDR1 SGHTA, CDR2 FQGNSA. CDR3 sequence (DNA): TGTGCCAGCAGCTTCAACAGGGAGCCACCCCTCCACTTT. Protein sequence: CASSFNREPPLHF.

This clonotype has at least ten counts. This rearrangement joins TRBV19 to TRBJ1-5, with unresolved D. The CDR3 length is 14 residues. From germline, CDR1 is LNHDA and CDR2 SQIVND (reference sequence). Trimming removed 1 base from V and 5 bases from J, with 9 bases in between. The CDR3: CASSIVGNYQPQHF. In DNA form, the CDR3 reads TGTGCCAGTAGTATAGTCGGGAACTATCAGCCCCAGCATTTT.

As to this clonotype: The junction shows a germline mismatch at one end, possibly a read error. The chain's CDR3 is CATSDRTEWTDTQYF. The CDR3 DNA is TGTGCCACCAGTGACAGGACTGAGTGGACAGATACGCAGTATTTT. The J gene is TRBJ2-3, the V gene TRBV27; D is perhaps TRBD1 (6 bases). Germline V gene data show CDR1 as MNHEY and CDR2 as SMNVEV (reference sequence). The length of the CDR3 is 15 residues.

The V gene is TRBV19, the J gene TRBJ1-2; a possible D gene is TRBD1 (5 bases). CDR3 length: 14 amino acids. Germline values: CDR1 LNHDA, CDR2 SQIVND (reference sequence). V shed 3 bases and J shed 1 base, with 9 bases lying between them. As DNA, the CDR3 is TGTGCCAGTAGTATGGGACGGCTTAACTATGGCTACACCTTC. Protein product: CASSMGRLNYGYTF. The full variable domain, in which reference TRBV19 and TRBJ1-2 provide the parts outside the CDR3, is DGGITQSPKYLFRKEGQNVTLSCEQNLNHDAMYWYRQDPGQGLRLIYYSQIVNDFQKGDIAEGYSVSREKKESFPLTVTSAQKNPTAFYLCASSMGRLNYGYTFGSGTRLTVV.

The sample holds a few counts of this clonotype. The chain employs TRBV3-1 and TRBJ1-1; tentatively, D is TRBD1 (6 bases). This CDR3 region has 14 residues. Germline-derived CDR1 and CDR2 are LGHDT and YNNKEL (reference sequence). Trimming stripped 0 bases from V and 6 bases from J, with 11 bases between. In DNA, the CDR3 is TGTGCCAGCAGCCAAGAGACAGGCAGGTCTGAAGCTTTCTTT. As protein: CASSQETGRSEAFF.

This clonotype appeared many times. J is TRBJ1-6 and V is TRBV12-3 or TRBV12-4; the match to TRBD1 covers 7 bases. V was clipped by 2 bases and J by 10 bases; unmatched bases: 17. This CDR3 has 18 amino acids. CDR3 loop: CASSLFYATGLEGSPLHF. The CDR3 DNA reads TGTGCCAGCAGTTTATTCTACGCGACAGGGCTCGAAGGATCACCCCTCCACTTT.

The DNA of the CDR3 is TGTGCCAGCAGTTCTCAATCGAGGGGACAGCAATACTACGAGCAGTACTTC. The encoded protein is CASSSQSRGQQYYEQYF. This chain uses TRBV28 with TRBJ2-7; 7 bases align to TRBD1. V shed 4 bases and J 3 bases; nucleotides not matched to a gene: 15. Germline V lookup: CDR1 MDHEN, CDR2 SYDVKM. This CDR3 has 17 residues. Drawing the rest from reference TRBV28 and TRBJ2-7, the complete variable domain is DVKVTQSSRYLVKRTGEKVFLECVQDMDHENMFWYRQDPGLGLRLIYFSYDVKMKEKGDIPEGYSVSREKKERFSLILESASTNQTSMYLCASSSQSRGQQYYEQYFGPGTRLTVT.

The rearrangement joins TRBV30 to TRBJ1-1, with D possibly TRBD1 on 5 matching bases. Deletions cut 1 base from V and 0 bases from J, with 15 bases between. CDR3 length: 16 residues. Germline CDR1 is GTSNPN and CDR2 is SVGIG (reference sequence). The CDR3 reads CAWSARRLGLNTEAFF. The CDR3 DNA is TGTGCCTGGAGTGCACGCAGGTTGGGACTGAACACTGAAGCTTTCTTT.

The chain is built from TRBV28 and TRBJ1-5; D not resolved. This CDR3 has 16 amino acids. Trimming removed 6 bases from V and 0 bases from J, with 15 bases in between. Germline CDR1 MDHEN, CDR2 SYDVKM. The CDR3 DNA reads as TGTGCCAGCAGCCCTGGACGGCTTGGTAGCAATCAGCCCCAGCATTTT. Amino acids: CASSPGRLGSNQPQHF.

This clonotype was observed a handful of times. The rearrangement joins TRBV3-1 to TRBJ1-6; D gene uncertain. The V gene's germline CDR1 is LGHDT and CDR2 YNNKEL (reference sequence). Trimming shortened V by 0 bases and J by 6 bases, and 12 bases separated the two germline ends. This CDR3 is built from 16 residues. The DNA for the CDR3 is TGTGCCAGCAGCCAAGATCGGGGTTTTGGTAATTCACCCCTCCACTTT. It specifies CASSQDRGFGNSPLHF.

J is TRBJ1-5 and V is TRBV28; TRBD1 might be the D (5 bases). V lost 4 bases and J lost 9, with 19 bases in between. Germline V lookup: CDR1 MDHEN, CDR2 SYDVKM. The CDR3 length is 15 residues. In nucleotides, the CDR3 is TGTGCCAGCAGTTCGCCCTTTGGGGCGGGGAGGCCCCAGCATTTT. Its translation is CASSSPFGAGRPQHF.

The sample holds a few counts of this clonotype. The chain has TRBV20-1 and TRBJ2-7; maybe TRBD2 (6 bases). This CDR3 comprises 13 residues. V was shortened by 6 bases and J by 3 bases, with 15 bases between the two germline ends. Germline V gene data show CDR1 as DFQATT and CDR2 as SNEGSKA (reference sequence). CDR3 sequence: CSARWREDYEQYF. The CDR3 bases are TGCAGTGCGAGGTGGCGGGAAGACTACGAGCAGTACTTC.

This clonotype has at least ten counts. This chain's CDR3 is CASSLEGGIPTEAFF. CDR3 in DNA: TGTGCCAGCAGCTTAGAGGGAGGAATTCCTACTGAAGCTTTCTTT. J is TRBJ1-1 and V is TRBV11-2, with D unresolved. Trimming stripped 0 bases from V and 5 bases from J, with 13 bases between. This CDR3 comprises 15 residues. Germline V gene lookup returns CDR1 SGHAT and CDR2 FQNNGV.

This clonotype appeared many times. Here the CDR3 DNA reads TGTGCCAGCAGCCTTGGGACAGGGGTTATCTACGAGCAGTACTTC. Its translation is CASSLGTGVIYEQYF. J is TRBJ2-7 and V is TRBV12-3 or TRBV12-4; 10 bases are a match to TRBD1. This CDR3 is built from 15 residues. After removal of 6 bases from V and 3 bases from J, the junction contained 8 bases not matched to a gene.

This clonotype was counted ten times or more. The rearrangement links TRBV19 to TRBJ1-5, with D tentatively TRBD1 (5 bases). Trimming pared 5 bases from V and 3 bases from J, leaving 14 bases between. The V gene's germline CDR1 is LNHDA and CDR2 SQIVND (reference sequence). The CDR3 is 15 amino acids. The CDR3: CASSATVLPNQPQHF. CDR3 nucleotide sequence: TGTGCCAGTAGTGCGACAGTTCTCCCCAATCAGCCCCAGCATTTT.

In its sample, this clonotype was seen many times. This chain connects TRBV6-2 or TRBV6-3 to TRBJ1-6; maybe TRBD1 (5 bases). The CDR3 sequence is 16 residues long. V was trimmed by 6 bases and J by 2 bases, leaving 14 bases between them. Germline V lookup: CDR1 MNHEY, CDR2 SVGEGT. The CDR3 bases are TGTGCCAGCAGCGCCAGAGGGGAAGCCTATAATTCACCCCTCCACTTT. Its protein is CASSARGEAYNSPLHF.

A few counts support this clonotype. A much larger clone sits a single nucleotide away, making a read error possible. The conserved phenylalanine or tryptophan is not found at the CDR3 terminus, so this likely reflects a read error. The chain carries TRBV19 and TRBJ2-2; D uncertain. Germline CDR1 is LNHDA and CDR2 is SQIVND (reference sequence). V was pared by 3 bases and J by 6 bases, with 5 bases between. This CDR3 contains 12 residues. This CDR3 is CASSMSPGELFL. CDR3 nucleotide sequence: TGTGCCAGTAGTATGTCCCCCGGGGAGCTGTTTTTG.

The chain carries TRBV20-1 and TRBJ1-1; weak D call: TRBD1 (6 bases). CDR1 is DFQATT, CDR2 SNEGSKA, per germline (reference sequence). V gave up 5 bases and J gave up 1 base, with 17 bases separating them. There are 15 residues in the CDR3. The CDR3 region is CSASTGGRWNTEAFF. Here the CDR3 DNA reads TGCAGTGCTTCGACAGGAGGGAGATGGAACACTGAAGCTTTCTTT.

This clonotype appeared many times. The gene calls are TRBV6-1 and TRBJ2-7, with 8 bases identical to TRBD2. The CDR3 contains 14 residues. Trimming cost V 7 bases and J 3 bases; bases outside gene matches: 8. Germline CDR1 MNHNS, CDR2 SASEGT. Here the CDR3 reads CASTLGTRGYEQYF. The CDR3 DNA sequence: TGTGCCAGCACCCTAGGGACTAGGGGCTACGAGCAGTACTTC.

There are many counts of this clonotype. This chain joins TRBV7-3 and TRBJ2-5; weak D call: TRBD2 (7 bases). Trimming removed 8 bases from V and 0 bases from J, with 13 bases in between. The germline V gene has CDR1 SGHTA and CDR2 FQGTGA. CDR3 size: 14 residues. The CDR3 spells CASSAGAYQETQYF. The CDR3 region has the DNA TGTGCCAGCTCCGCGGGGGCGTACCAAGAGACCCAGTACTTC.

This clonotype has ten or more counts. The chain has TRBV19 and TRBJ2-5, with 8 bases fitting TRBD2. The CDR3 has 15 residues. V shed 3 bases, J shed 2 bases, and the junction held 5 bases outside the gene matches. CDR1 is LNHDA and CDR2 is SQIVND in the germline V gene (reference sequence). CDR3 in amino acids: CASSIFSGNQETQYF. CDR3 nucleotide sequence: TGTGCCAGTAGTATTTTTAGCGGGAATCAAGAGACCCAGTACTTC.

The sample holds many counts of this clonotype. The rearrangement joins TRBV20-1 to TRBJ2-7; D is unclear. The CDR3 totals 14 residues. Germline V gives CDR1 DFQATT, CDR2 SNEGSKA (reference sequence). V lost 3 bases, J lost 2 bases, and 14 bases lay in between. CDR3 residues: CSASPKTLPYEQYF. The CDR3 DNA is TGCAGTGCTAGCCCAAAAACCCTCCCCTACGAGCAGTACTTC.

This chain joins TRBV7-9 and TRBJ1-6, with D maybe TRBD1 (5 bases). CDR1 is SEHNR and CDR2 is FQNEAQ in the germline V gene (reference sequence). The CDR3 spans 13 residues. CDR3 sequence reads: CGCQRGVDSPLHF. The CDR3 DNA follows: TGTGGCTGCCAAAGGGGAGTGGATTCACCCCTCCACTTT. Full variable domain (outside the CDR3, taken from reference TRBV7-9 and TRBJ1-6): DTGVSQNPRHKITKRGQNVTFRCDPISEHNRLYWYRQTLGQGPEFLTYFQNEAQLEKSRLLSDRFSAERPKGSFSTLEIQRTEQGDSAMYLCGCQRGVDSPLHFGNGTRLTVT.

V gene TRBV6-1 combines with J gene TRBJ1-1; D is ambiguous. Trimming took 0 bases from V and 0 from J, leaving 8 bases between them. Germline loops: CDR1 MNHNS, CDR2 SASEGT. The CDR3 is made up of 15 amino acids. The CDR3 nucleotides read TGTGCCAGCAGTGAAGCGCGAACAATGAACACTGAAGCTTTCTTT. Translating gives CASSEARTMNTEAFF.

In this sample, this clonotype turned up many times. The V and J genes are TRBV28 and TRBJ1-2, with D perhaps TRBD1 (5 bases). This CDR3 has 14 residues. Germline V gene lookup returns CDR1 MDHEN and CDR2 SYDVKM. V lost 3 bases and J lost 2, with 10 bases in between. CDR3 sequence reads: CASSLTVLNYGYTF. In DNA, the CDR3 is TGTGCCAGCAGTTTGACAGTATTAAACTATGGCTACACCTTC.

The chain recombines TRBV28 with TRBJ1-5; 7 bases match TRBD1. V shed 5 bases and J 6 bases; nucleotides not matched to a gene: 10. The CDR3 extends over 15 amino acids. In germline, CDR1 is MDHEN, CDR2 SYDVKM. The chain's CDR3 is CASSRPTGFSQPQHF. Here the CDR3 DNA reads TGTGCCAGCAGTCGTCCGACAGGGTTTAGTCAGCCCCAGCATTTT.

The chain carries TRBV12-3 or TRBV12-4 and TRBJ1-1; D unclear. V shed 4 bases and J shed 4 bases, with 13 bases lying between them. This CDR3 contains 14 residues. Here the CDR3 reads CASSSESVSTEAFF. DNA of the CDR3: TGTGCCAGCAGTTCCGAGTCCGTATCCACTGAAGCTTTCTTT.